This is a list of T cell receptor beta chains from one sample in a study of blood T cell dynamics during melanoma immunotherapy. Profiling relied on immunoSEQ multiplex PCR, and the TCRdb table lists in-frame clones only, not all of them. The table includes under 7,000 clones, about 90% detected once. The sequenced sample was cell-free DNA from blood, obtained from a patient treated with checkpoint blockade. The receptors come from a human donor with melanoma. The CDR3 runs from the conserved cysteine through the conserved F or W. D genes are given only for firm matches. Size is omitted from some rows. Given values are once, few, many or a class for expanded clones.

j_gene,v_gene,d_gene,abundance,len,CDR3aa,CDR3nt
TRBJ2-1,TRBV28,TRBD2,.,14,CASRGLAEWDEQFF,TGTGCCAGCCGGGGACTAGCGGAGTGGGATGAGCAGTTCTTC
TRBJ2-3,TRBV5-5,TRBD2,.,15,CASSLVAGGQDTQYF,TGTGCCAGCAGCTTGGTAGCGGGGGGGCAAGATACGCAGTATTTT
TRBJ2-7,TRBV19,TRBD1,.,14,CASSRDRGNYEQYF,TGTGCCAGTTCCCGGGACAGGGGCAACTACGAGCAGTACTTC
TRBJ2-2,TRBV6-5,TRBD1,.,14,CASKQGDITGELFF,TGTGCCAGCAAACAGGGGGACATCACCGGGGAGCTGTTTTTT
TRBJ2-1,TRBV5-1,.,.,15,CASSATSSSYNEQFF,TGCGCCAGCAGCGCGACTTCTAGCTCCTACAATGAGCAGTTCTTC
TRBJ2-1,TRBV28,TRBD2,.,13,CASTLTSRNEQFF,TGTGCCAGCACCTTGACTAGCCGGAATGAGCAGTTCTTC
TRBJ2-2,TRBV27,.,.,16,CASSFEGTANTGELFF,TGTGCCAGCAGTTTTGAGGGGACGGCGAACACCGGGGAGCTGTTTTTT
TRBJ1-5,TRBV11-2,TRBD1,.,15,CASSQARTGLWPQHF,TGTGCCAGCAGCCAAGCCAGGACAGGGCTATGGCCCCAGCATTTT
TRBJ2-6,TRBV5-1,.,.,15,CASSLVPSGANVLTF,TGCGCCAGCAGCTTGGTACCATCTGGGGCCAACGTCCTGACTTTC
TRBJ2-3,TRBV27,.,.,15,CASRSGGRSTDTQYF,TGTGCCAGTCGAAGTGGGGGGAGAAGCACAGATACGCAGTATTTT
TRBJ1-2,TRBV28,TRBD1,.,15,CASSLGGTGGYGYTF,TGTGCCAGCAGTTTAGGGGGGACAGGGGGCTATGGCTACACCTTC
TRBJ2-1,TRBV19,TRBD2,.,15,CASSLLAGRNNEQFF,TGTGCCAGTAGTTTACTAGCGGGCAGGAACAATGAGCAGTTCTTC
TRBJ1-6,TRBV7-8,TRBD1,.,14,CASSLQGAGSPLHF,TGTGCCAGCAGCTTACAGGGGGCTGGGTCACCCCTCCACTTT
TRBJ2-1,TRBV15,.,.,15,CATSRDNGQGSEQFF,TGTGCCACCAGCAGAGATAATGGCCAGGGGAGTGAGCAGTTCTTC
TRBJ2-1,TRBV19,.,.,15,CASRIIAAAYNEQFF,TGTGCCAGTAGAATTATTGCGGCCGCGTACAATGAGCAGTTCTTC
TRBJ1-3,TRBV5-1,.,once,13,CASSLGEENTIYF,TGCGCCAGCAGCTTGGGCGAGGAGAACACCATATATTTT
TRBJ1-4,TRBV6-1,TRBD1,.,13,CASSGTGIEKLFF,TGTGCCAGCAGTGGGACAGGGATTGAAAAACTGTTTTTT
TRBJ1-4,TRBV7-2,.,.,16,CASSLLGIAANEKLFF,TGTGCCAGCAGCTTACTCGGGATCGCGGCTAATGAAAAACTGTTTTTT
TRBJ2-3,TRBV7-9,.,few,14,CASKTTGSSDTQYF,TGTGCCAGCAAGACTACAGGGTCATCAGATACGCAGTATTTT
TRBJ1-3,TRBV4-1,.,.,15,CASSQGLSSGNTIYF,TGCGCCAGCAGCCAAGGCCTCAGCTCTGGAAACACCATATATTTT
TRBJ2-7,TRBV4-3,TRBD1,.,16,CASSQGGGTGAYEQYF,TGCGCCAGCAGCCAAGGCGGCGGGACAGGGGCCTACGAGCAGTACTTC
TRBJ2-7,TRBV5-1,TRBD1,.,15,CASSLGGQGQYEQYF,TGCGCCAGCAGCTTGGGGGGACAGGGGCAATACGAGCAGTACTTC
TRBJ2-3,TRBV5-4,.,.,16,CASSKRLQAITDTQYF,TGTGCCAGCAGCAAGCGCCTCCAGGCTATCACAGATACGCAGTATTTT
TRBJ2-2,TRBV6-1,.,.,11,CASRDTGELFF,TGTGCCAGCAGAGACACCGGGGAGCTGTTTTTT
TRBJ1-1,TRBV5-4,.,once,15,CASSPLQVPGTEAFF,TGTGCCAGCAGCCCGTTACAGGTCCCGGGGACTGAAGCTTTCTTT
TRBJ2-7,TRBV9,.,.,15,CASSVEEGIMYEQYF,TGTGCCAGCAGCGTAGAAGAAGGGATCATGTACGAGCAGTACTTC
TRBJ2-5,TRBV27,TRBD1,.,13,CASSLDRVGAQYF,TGTGCCAGCAGTTTAGACAGGGTAGGGGCCCAGTACTTC
TRBJ2-3,TRBV4-3,.,.,15,CASSQDWRPEDTQYF,TGCGCCAGCAGCCAAGATTGGCGCCCTGAGGATACGCAGTATTTT
TRBJ1-5,TRBV7-8,.,.,18,CASSLGVGSLVKGQPQHF,TGTGCCAGCAGCTTAGGAGTGGGGAGTTTGGTTAAAGGTCAGCCCCAGCATTTT
TRBJ2-7,TRBV19,.,.,15,CASSIRHYSIYEQYF,TGTGCCAGTAGTATTCGGCACTATTCCATCTACGAGCAGTACTTC
TRBJ1-3,TRBV28,TRBD1,few,15,CASTKGATSGNTIYF,TGTGCCAGCACAAAGGGGGCGACTTCTGGAAACACCATATATTTT
TRBJ2-7,TRBV5-1,.,.,16,CASSLATGSYPYEQYF,TGCGCCAGCAGCTTGGCTACAGGGTCCTATCCCTACGAGCAGTACTTC
TRBJ2-1,TRBV28,TRBD1,.,14,CASSLQGQINEQFF,TGTGCCAGCAGTTTACAGGGACAGATCAATGAGCAGTTCTTC
TRBJ2-1,TRBV6-6,.,.,13,CASTSGAYNEQFF,TGTGCCAGCACCTCGGGTGCTTACAATGAGCAGTTCTTC
TRBJ2-1,TRBV4-2,.,.,12,CASSQDQLGQFF,TGTGCCAGCAGCCAAGATCAACTAGGGCAGTTCTTC
TRBJ2-7,TRBV6-1,TRBD1,once,15,CASKTRDRVSYEQYF,TGTGCCAGCAAGACCCGGGACAGGGTCTCCTACGAGCAGTACTTC
TRBJ2-5,TRBV11-2,TRBD1,once,16,CASSFEAGQGSETQYF,TGTGCCAGCAGCTTCGAGGCGGGACAGGGATCGGAGACCCAGTACTTC
TRBJ2-7,TRBV14,TRBD2,.,14,CASSQDRGAYEQYF,TGTGCCAGCAGCCAAGATCGGGGGGCCTACGAGCAGTACTTC
TRBJ1-3,TRBV14,.,.,16,CASSRKQDISGNTIYF,TGTGCCAGCAGCAGAAAACAGGACATCTCTGGAAACACCATATATTTT
TRBJ2-3,TRBV10-3,.,.,13,CAMRALGTDTQYF,TGTGCCATGAGGGCATTAGGGACAGATACGCAGTATTTT
TRBJ2-5,TRBV5-4,.,.,13,CASSLAGTETQYF,TGTGCCAGCAGCTTGGCAGGGACCGAGACCCAGTACTTC
TRBJ1-1,TRBV6-4,.,.,13,CASSNMASTEAFF,TGTGCCAGCAGTAACATGGCTTCCACTGAAGCTTTCTTT
TRBJ1-5,TRBV10-3,.,.,11,CAMSRNQPQHF,TGTGCCATGTCACGCAATCAGCCCCAGCATTTT
TRBJ2-1,TRBV5-4,.,.,11,CASSEYNEQFF,TGTGCCAGCAGCGAGTACAATGAGCAGTTCTTC
TRBJ1-2,TRBV6-1,.,.,12,CASSVGGAVGRF,TGTGCCAGCAGCGTAGGGGGGGCGGTGGGTCGCTTC
TRBJ1-5,TRBV10-3,.,.,15,CAISPSGGIDQPQHF,TGTGCCATCAGTCCCTCGGGAGGGATTGATCAGCCCCAGCATTTT
TRBJ2-1,TRBV27,.,.,14,CASSLPTSNHEQFF,TGTGCCAGCAGTTTACCCACTAGTAACCATGAGCAGTTCTTC
TRBJ2-1,TRBV4-3,TRBD2,.,18,CASSQAGTSGLSYNEQFF,TGCGCCAGCAGCCAGGCCGGGACTAGCGGTCTCTCCTACAATGAGCAGTTCTTC
TRBJ2-4,TRBV19,TRBD2,.,16,CASSIGGGTFQNIQYF,TGTGCCAGTAGTATTGGCGGGGGAACTTTCCAAAACATTCAGTACTTC
TRBJ1-5,TRBV5-1,TRBD1,.,15,CASSPAPGQGQPQHF,TGCGCCAGCAGCCCCGCCCCGGGACAGGGGCAGCCCCAGCATTTT
TRBJ2-7,TRBV6-4,TRBD1,.,14,CASRNGDSAYEQYF,TGTGCCAGCAGGAACGGGGACAGCGCCTACGAGCAGTACTTC
TRBJ1-4,TRBV5-1,.,.,15,CASSLERRANEKLFF,TGCGCCAGCAGCTTGGAACGGAGGGCGAATGAAAAACTGTTTTTT
TRBJ1-1,TRBV7-9,TRBD1,.,14,CASSLLQGGIEAFF,TGTGCCAGCAGTCTTCTCCAGGGGGGGATTGAAGCTTTCTTT
TRBJ2-7,TRBV28,.,.,12,CATGWGAGEQYF,TGTGCCACCGGGTGGGGGGCAGGGGAGCAGTACTTC
TRBJ1-3,TRBV5-4,.,.,14,CASSLQGTGNTIYF,TGTGCCAGCAGCTTGCAGGGGACGGGAAACACCATATATTTT
TRBJ2-6,TRBV10-2,TRBD1,.,18,CASSESGRGQTGANVLTF,TGCGCCAGCAGTGAGTCAGGCAGGGGGCAAACTGGGGCCAACGTCCTGACTTTC
TRBJ2-3,TRBV5-1,TRBD2,.,17,CASSWETSGIRTDTQYF,TGCGCCAGCAGCTGGGAGACTAGCGGGATTCGCACAGATACGCAGTATTTT